This entry describes one TCR beta chain. The antigen is not known. This sample is part of a study of blood T cells in healthy people across ages. After removal of 6 bases from V and 3 bases from J, the junction contained 8 bases not matched to a gene. CDR1 and CDR2 from the germline V gene are MNHEY and SVGAGI. There are 15 residues in the CDR3. Whole-study findings and limits: It was the long-lived donors that had more naive CD4+ cells and higher diversity than aged donors.

A second PCR, run for roughly 7 to 12 cycles, used a sample-barcoded 5' primer plus a J-beta primer mix. Each of the cDNA molecules was tagged by a template-switch adaptor with 12 random nucleotides. Sequencing of every sample gave 2.5 million or more CDR3-containing paired-end reads. TCRdb redid the calling of the 5' RACE reads with MiXCR, one entry per CDR3 protein. The sample has about 1.1 million distinct CDR3 sequences; 35% to 45% are singletons. The source is a man between 18 and 35 years old in good health. The sample was blood. The chain is built from TRBV6-5 and TRBJ1-5, with TRBD1 matching over 7 bases. The chain's CDR3 is CASSPRQGINQPQHF. The CDR3 DNA reads as TGTGCCAGCAGCCCTAGACAGGGAATCAATCAGCCCCAGCATTTT.